This T cell receptor (beta chain) stems from a study of blood T cell repertoires in COVID-19. The overall study: Sources were T cells, B-cell-depleted T cells, or PBMCs; the material itself was cDNA or gDNA.

Under the authors' procedure: Counts of nucleated cells, estimated from reference gene primer amplification, were obtained. The assay was immunoSEQ multiplex PCR, and TCRdb's table has in-frame clones only and misses some. V, J and clone size were drawn from that table, and D and trimming were deduced from the DNA. The data contain around 300,000 clones, 70% to 90% of them singletons. Participants' own reports of clinical history determined their cohort assignment. This clone was seen a single time. Germline CDR1 LGHDT, CDR2 YNNKEL (reference sequence). This CDR3 spans 13 amino acids. V lost 8 bases to trimming and J lost 9 bases; unmatched junction nucleotides: 6.

V gene TRBV3-1 (or the pseudogene TRBV3-2) combines with J gene TRBJ1-6; TRBD1 matches at 8 bases. Sequenced material: PBMCs or T cells enriched from blood (not recorded which). The sequence was collected from a woman in her twenties or thirties who had recovered from COVID-19. For the CDR3, the DNA is TGTGCCAGCTCGGACAGGGCGAGTTCACCCCTCCACTTT. Translated, it gives CASSDRASSPLHF.